The table lists the clone carrying this T cell receptor beta chain with many counts. Antigen: not known. The record originates from a study of neurological immune-mediated disorders. The study, taken as a whole, reports: Clinical and MRI features did not associate with the cluster found in multiple sclerosis patients.

Per germline, CDR1 SGHRS and CDR2 YFSETQ. The CDR3 totals 14 residues. The ends were cut back, 2 bases at V and 5 bases at J, with 13 bases in the middle. With 10-nucleotide random UMIs, 5'RACE was used to make the cDNA. One entry per CDR3 protein results from TCRdb running MiXCR on the 5' RACE reads. The sample includes 66,000 or so distinct CDR3 sequences, under 5% of them seen just once. The origin of this receptor is a man aged 30 to 45 with multiple sclerosis. The sample comprised PBMCs. The chain combines TRBV5-1 with TRBJ1-1; D may be TRBD1 (6 bases). The CDR3 loop is CASSFIEGTTEAFF. The DNA for the CDR3 is TGCGCCAGCAGCTTTATAGAGGGGACAACTGAAGCTTTCTTT.